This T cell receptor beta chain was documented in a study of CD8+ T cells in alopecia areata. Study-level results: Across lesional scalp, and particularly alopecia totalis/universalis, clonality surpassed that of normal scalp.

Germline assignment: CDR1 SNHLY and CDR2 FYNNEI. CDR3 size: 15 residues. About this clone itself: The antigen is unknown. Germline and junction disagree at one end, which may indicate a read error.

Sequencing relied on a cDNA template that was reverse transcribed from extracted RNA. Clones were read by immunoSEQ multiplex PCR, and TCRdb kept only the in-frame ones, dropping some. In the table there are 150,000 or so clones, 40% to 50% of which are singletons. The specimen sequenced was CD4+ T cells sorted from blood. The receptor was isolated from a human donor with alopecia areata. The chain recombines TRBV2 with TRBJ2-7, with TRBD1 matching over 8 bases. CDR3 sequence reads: CASSETDRASSEQYF. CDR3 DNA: TGTGCCAGCAGTGAAACGGACAGGGCGTCCTCCGAGCAGTACTTC.